Each of the 15 T cell receptor beta chains below was sequenced from the same sample in a study of shared clonotypes between healthy human individuals. TCRdb keeps only in-frame clones here, not all; method: immunoSEQ multiplex PCR. The sample lists millions of clones, approximately 95% occurring once. Material for sequencing was naive CD4+ T cells sorted from blood. The subset was: CD45RA+ positively selected. Every receptor here comes from a man aged 18 to 30 in good health.

V is TRBV15 and J is TRBJ2-3; perhaps TRBD1 as D (5 bases). The CDR3 spans 17 residues. CDR1 and CDR2 (germline): LNHNV, YYDKDF (reference sequence). V shed 1 base and J shed 4 bases, with 18 bases lying between them. The CDR3 DNA sequence: TGTGCCACCAGCAGAGGGCGCGGCAGGGAACCGTCAGATACGCAGTATTTT. Its translation: CATSRGRGREPSDTQYF. The whole variable domain, remainder taken from reference TRBV15 and TRBJ2-3, is DAMVIQNPRYQVTQFGKPVTLSCSQTLNHNVMYWYQQKSSQAPKLLFHYYDKDFNNEADTPDNFQSRRPNTSFCFLDIRSPGLGDTAMYLCATSRGRGREPSDTQYFGPGTRLTVL.

The gene calls are TRBV10-3 and TRBJ2-1; 7 nucleotides line up with TRBD1. CDR1 is ENHRY, CDR2 SYGVKD, per germline. The CDR3 runs 13 residues. Trimming removed 5 bases from V and 4 bases from J; junction bases left unmatched: 2. Written as DNA, the CDR3 is TGTGCCATCAGTAGGGACAGATACAATGAGCAGTTCTTC. Protein: CAISRDRYNEQFF.

The genes are TRBV18 and TRBJ2-4, with D uncertain. This CDR3 comprises 16 residues. Germline CDR1 reads KGHSH; CDR2 reads LQKENI. V lost 0 bases and J lost 0, with 9 bases in between. The DNA for the CDR3 is TGTGCCAGCTCACCACCGTGGGATGGAGCCAAAAACATTCAGTACTTC. Translated: CASSPPWDGAKNIQYF. The variable domain in full, completed from reference TRBV18 and TRBJ2-4, reads NAGVMQNPRHLVRRRGQEARLRCSPMKGHSHVYWYRQLPEEGLKFMVYLQKENIIDESGMPKERFSAEFPKEGPSILRIQQVVRGDSAAYFCASSPPWDGAKNIQYFGAGTRLSVL.

This chain connects TRBV7-9 to TRBJ2-3, with D perhaps assigned TRBD1 or TRBD2 (5 bases each). The V gene's germline CDR1 is SEHNR and CDR2 FQNEAQ (reference sequence). V dropped 0 bases and J dropped 5 bases, with 9 bases sitting between them. This CDR3 spans 14 amino acids. CDR3 loop: CASSLAGRGDTQYF. CDR3 DNA: TGTGCCAGCAGCTTAGCGGGACGGGGAGATACGCAGTATTTT.

This clone was seen just once. J is TRBJ1-2 and V is TRBV2, with D tentatively TRBD1 (5 bases). The CDR3 spans 16 residues. V was clipped by 6 bases and J by 2 bases, with 19 bases between them. The germline CDR1 and CDR2 sequences are SNHLY and FYNNEI. This CDR3 is CASRTTDSAGNYGYTF. Here the CDR3 DNA reads TGTGCCAGCAGAACGACAGACTCGGCCGGGAACTATGGCTACACCTTC.

This chain links TRBV10-3 with TRBJ1-5; no definite D call. V lost 0 bases to trimming and J lost 7 bases, with 16 bases between them. Germline CDR1 is ENHRY and CDR2 is SYGVKD. CDR3 length equals 16 residues. The CDR3 loop is CAISESTGLLGQPQHF. DNA for the CDR3: TGTGCCATCAGTGAGTCGACCGGGCTCCTTGGGCAGCCCCAGCATTTT.

The V gene is TRBV4-2, the J gene TRBJ2-1; 9 bases match TRBD2. Germline assignment: CDR1 LGHNA and CDR2 YNFKEQ. Trimming took 5 bases from V and 8 from J; bases not matched to a gene: 10. This CDR3 contains 15 residues. CDR3 nucleotides: TGTGCCAGCAGCGAAGGGTGGCGGGGGGGCTATGAGCAGTTCTTC. Translated: CASSEGWRGGYEQFF.

Concerning this clone itself: The same CDR3 also results from other DNA sequences found in this sample. J is TRBJ2-7 and V is TRBV30; unclear D gene. There are 14 residues in the CDR3. V dropped 0 bases and J dropped 0 bases, with 9 bases sitting between them. Germline values: CDR1 GTSNPN, CDR2 SVGIG (reference sequence). The CDR3 loop reads CAWSVLRSSYEQYF. The CDR3 DNA reads TGTGCCTGGAGTGTACTGAGGAGCTCCTACGAGCAGTACTTC.

The chain employs TRBV25-1 and TRBJ2-7, with 14 bases identical to TRBD2. The CDR3 contains 16 residues. Germline assignment: CDR1 MGHDK and CDR2 SYGVNS. After removal of 3 bases from V and 4 bases from J, the junction contained 5 bases not matched to a gene. The CDR3 DNA follows: TGTGCCAGCAGTGAGGGACTAGCGGGAGCTCGGTACGAGCAGTACTTC. Its translation: CASSEGLAGARYEQYF.

V gene TRBV6-5 combines with J gene TRBJ1-2; 7 bases align to TRBD1. J lost 4 bases, V lost 2 bases, and 7 bases had no gene match. Per germline, CDR1 MNHEY and CDR2 SVGAGI. The CDR3 runs 15 residues. In DNA form, the CDR3 reads TGTGCCAGCAGTTACGACAGGGCCGCCGCCTATGGCTACACCTTC. It codes for CASSYDRAAAYGYTF.

Points on this clone: The sample holds other DNA sequences that translate to the same CDR3. This chain joins TRBV18 and TRBJ2-3, with 9 nucleotides matching TRBD1. V shed 0 bases and J 4 bases; nucleotides not matched to a gene: 2. Germline assignment: CDR1 KGHSH and CDR2 LQKENI. This CDR3 comprises 15 residues. The CDR3 reads CASSPPGQGSDTQYF. In DNA, the CDR3 is TGTGCCAGCTCACCACCGGGACAGGGATCAGATACGCAGTATTTT.

V usage is TRBV10-3 and J usage is TRBJ2-1; D is perhaps TRBD2 (6 bases). Per the germline V gene, CDR1 is ENHRY and CDR2 is SYGVKD. The CDR3 extends over 14 amino acids. V was pared by 6 bases and J by 1 base, with 10 bases between. This CDR3 is CAISRGTSYNEQFF. The CDR3 nucleotides read TGTGCCATCAGCCGGGGGACTTCCTACAATGAGCAGTTCTTC.

V and J are TRBV5-6 and TRBJ2-1; 9 nucleotides match TRBD1. This CDR3 has 14 residues. The J segment lost 10 bases and the V segment lost 0 bases, leaving 5 bases of the junction unmatched. Germline V gene lookup returns CDR1 SGHDT and CDR2 YYEEEE. The CDR3 region has the DNA TGTGCCAGCAGCTTGGAGGACAGGGGAAGCGAGCAGTTCTTC. Amino acid sequence: CASSLEDRGSEQFF.

This chain connects TRBV10-3 to TRBJ2-7; D is undetermined. In germline, CDR1 is ENHRY, CDR2 SYGVKD. V was pared by 8 bases and J by 3 bases, with 14 bases between. The CDR3 contains 13 residues. For the CDR3, the DNA is TGTGCCATCCGCCTAATCGACGGCTACGAGCAGTACTTC. Protein sequence: CAIRLIDGYEQYF.

V is TRBV7-3 and J is TRBJ1-1; 9 bases line up with TRBD1. The trim removed 5 bases at V and 4 bases at J, leaving 5 bases unmatched. The CDR3 length is 14 residues. In germline, CDR1 is SGHTA, CDR2 FQGTGA. CDR3 coding DNA: TGTGCCAGCAGCCCTGCGGGACAGGGCACTGAAGCTTTCTTT. This gives the protein CASSPAGQGTEAFF. Based on the CDR3 plus reference TRBV7-3 and TRBJ1-1, the full variable domain is GAGVSQTPSNKVTEKGKYVELRCDPISGHTALYWYRQSLGQGPEFLIYFQGTGAADDSGLPNDRFFAVRPEGSVSTLKIQRTERGDSAVYLCASSPAGQGTEAFFGQGTRLTVV.